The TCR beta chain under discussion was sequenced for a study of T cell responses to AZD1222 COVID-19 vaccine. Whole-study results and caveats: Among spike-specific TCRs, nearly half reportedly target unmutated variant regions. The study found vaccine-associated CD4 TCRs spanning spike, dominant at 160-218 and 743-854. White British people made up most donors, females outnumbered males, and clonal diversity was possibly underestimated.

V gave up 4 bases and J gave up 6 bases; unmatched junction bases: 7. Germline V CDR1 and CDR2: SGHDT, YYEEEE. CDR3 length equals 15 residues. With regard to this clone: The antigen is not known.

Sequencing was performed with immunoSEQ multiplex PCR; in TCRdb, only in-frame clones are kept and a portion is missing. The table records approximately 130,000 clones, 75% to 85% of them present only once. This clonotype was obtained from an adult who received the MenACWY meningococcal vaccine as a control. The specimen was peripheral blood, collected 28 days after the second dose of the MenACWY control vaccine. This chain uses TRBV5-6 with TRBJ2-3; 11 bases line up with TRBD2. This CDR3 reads CASSLARLAGDTQYF. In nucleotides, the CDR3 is TGTGCCAGCAGCCTAGCCCGACTAGCGGGGGATACGCAGTATTTT.